This T cell receptor (beta chain) derives from a study of regulatory T cells in long-lasting Graves disease. The TCR beta library used iRepertoire HTBI primers with Arm-PCR amplification of CDR3. TCRdb reanalysed the multiplex PCR reads using MiXCR and keeps one entry per CDR3 protein. The sample has some 440,000 distinct CDR3 sequences, 20% seen once. With 0 bases removed from V and 5 bases from J, the gap between germline ends came to 19 bases. CDR3 length: 17 residues. The germline V gene has CDR1 SGHAT and CDR2 FQNNGV. In its sample, this clonotype was seen many times. Noted time point: persistent/refractory GD, antithyroid drugs over 5 years with positive TRAb. Researchers made the TCR library from RNA that was extracted from PBMCs.

The TCR comes from a female donor with Graves disease. The chain couples TRBV11-2 to TRBJ1-1; a possible D gene is TRBD1 (5 bases). The sample was peripheral blood mononuclear cells (PBMCs), taken when the disease was refractory, from a patient treated with antithyroid drugs. The DNA for the CDR3 is TGTGCCAGCAGCTTAGATTCCCCGGGGGAGGGAGGAACTGAAGCTTTCTTT. Encoded protein: CASSLDSPGEGGTEAFF. The variable domain in full, with the rest retrieved from reference TRBV11-2 and TRBJ1-1, is EAGVAQSPRYKIIEKRQSVAFWCNPISGHATLYWYQQILGQGPKLLIQFQNNGVVDDSQLPKDRFSAERLKGVDSTLKIQPAKLEDSAVYLCASSLDSPGEGGTEAFFGQGTRLTVV.